The clone carrying this T cell receptor (beta chain) was detected ten times or more. The data were taken from a study of T cells in Graves' hyperthyroidism and ophthalmopathy. V shed 5 bases and J shed 1 base, with 17 bases lying between them. The CDR3 extends over 16 amino acids. Germline V lookup: CDR1 SEHNR, CDR2 FQNEAQ (reference sequence). Amplified regions were TCR beta CDR3 sequences from RNA transcripts. Using the HTBI primer set, a first-round RT-PCR was run on the TCR CDR3. TCRdb re-derived calls from the multiplex PCR reads in MiXCR, one entry per CDR3 protein. The data show about 690,000 distinct CDR3 sequences, 17% seen once.

The sequenced sample consisted of blood. This TCR was sampled from a man in his forties or fifties with Graves' hyperthyroidism. The chain is built from TRBV7-9 and TRBJ1-1; possible D gene TRBD1, 6 bases. The CDR3 bases are TGTGCCAGCAGCAACAACAGGGACACAGAGAACACTGAAGCTTTCTTT. It encodes CASSNNRDTENTEAFF.